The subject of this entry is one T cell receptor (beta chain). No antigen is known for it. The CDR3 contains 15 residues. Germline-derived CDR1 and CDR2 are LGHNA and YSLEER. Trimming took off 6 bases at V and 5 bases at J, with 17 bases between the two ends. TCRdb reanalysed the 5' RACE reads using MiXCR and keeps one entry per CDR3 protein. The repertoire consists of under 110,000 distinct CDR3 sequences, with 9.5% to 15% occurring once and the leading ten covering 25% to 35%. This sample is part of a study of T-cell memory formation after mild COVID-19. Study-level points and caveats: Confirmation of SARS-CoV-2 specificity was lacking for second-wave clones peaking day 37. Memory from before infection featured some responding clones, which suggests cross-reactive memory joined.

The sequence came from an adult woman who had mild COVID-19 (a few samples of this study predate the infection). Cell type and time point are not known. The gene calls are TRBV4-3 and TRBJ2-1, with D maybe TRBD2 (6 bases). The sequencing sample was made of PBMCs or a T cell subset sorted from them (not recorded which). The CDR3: CASRDGGGGNNEQFF. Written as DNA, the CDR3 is TGCGCCAGCAGGGACGGGGGAGGAGGCAACAATGAGCAGTTCTTC.